Following are 26 T cell receptor beta chains from one sample sequenced in a study of identical twins. Each CDR3 protein is one row after TCRdb ran MiXCR on the 5' RACE reads. The sample shows around 1.7 million distinct CDR3 sequences, about 32% of them seen only once. The sample consisted of cord blood. Every receptor here comes from a newborn girl in good health.

The chain recombines TRBV12-3 or TRBV12-4 with TRBJ1-2, with D hard to call. This CDR3 comprises 13 residues. The germline V and J ends were trimmed by 4 bases and 5 bases, with 11 bases remaining between them. The CDR3 coding sequence is TGTGCCAGCAGTTCTTGGGAAGGGTATGGCTACACCTTC. This gives the protein CASSSWEGYGYTF.

The table lists this clonotype with a few counts. The chain couples TRBV6-2 or TRBV6-3 to TRBJ2-7; D is ambiguous. The V end lost 8 bases, the J end lost 6 bases, and 17 bases lay between the germline ends. Germline CDR1 MNHEY, CDR2 SVGEGT. The CDR3 runs 13 residues. The CDR3 bases are TGTGCCAGCGTCAGACGACCCCTCCCCGAGCAGTACTTC. Translation: CASVRRPLPEQYF.

This chain uses TRBV15 with TRBJ2-5; D is possibly TRBD2 (6 bases). This CDR3 has 16 amino acids. V dropped 0 bases and J dropped 3 bases, with 14 bases sitting between them. CDR1 and CDR2 (germline): LNHNV, YYDKDF (reference sequence). The CDR3 here is CATSRDIQSGEETQYF. The CDR3 coding sequence is TGTGCCACCAGCAGAGATATTCAGTCGGGGGAAGAGACCCAGTACTTC.

The V and J genes are TRBV25-1 and TRBJ2-7, with D tentatively TRBD1 (8 bases). The CDR3 runs to 15 residues. Germline V lookup: CDR1 MGHDK, CDR2 SYGVNS. The V gene lost 5 bases and the J gene lost 5 bases, with 19 bases spanning the gap. The CDR3 region is CASSTSGQGGNEQYF. The CDR3 coding sequence is TGTGCCAGCAGTACCTCTGGACAGGGAGGGAACGAGCAGTACTTC.

The CDR3 sequence: CASSPQGAGGLYEQYF. CDR3 sequence (DNA): TGTGCCAGCTCACCTCAGGGAGCGGGAGGTCTCTACGAGCAGTACTTC. The rearrangement links TRBV18 to TRBJ2-7, with 9 bases lining up with TRBD2. V was clipped by 3 bases and J by 3 bases; unmatched bases: 9. The CDR3 is made up of 16 amino acids. Germline V gene data show CDR1 as KGHSH and CDR2 as LQKENI.

The rearrangement links TRBV20-1 to TRBJ1-4; D is possibly TRBD1 (6 bases). In germline, CDR1 is DFQATT, CDR2 SNEGSKA (reference sequence). The CDR3 is 14 residues long. V was clipped by 6 bases and J by 11 bases, with 22 bases between them. CDR3 protein: CSAEGQSGVRKLFF. As DNA, the CDR3 is TGCAGTGCAGAAGGACAGTCCGGGGTCAGGAAACTGTTTTTT.

The chain carries TRBV20-1 and TRBJ2-7, with 11 bases matching TRBD2. This CDR3 contains 16 residues. V shed 5 bases, J shed 3 bases, and the junction held 12 bases outside the gene matches. The V gene's germline CDR1 is DFQATT and CDR2 SNEGSKA (reference sequence). CDR3 sequence (DNA): TGCAGTGCTGGGGTCCCCACTAGCGGGAGAATCTACGAGCAGTACTTC. This gives the protein CSAGVPTSGRIYEQYF.

The rearrangement joins TRBV5-1 to TRBJ2-1; 10 positions match TRBD2. The DNA end is a closer match to TRBJ2-7, so the J assignment may be wrong. The CDR3 covers 16 residues. Germline V gene data show CDR1 as SGHRS and CDR2 as YFSETQ. CDR3 amino acids: CASSFGSGGSYNEQYF. CDR3 nucleotide sequence: TGCGCCAGCAGCTTTGGTAGCGGGGGGTCCTACAATGAGCAGTACTTC.

This clonotype was seen only a few times. The chain recombines TRBV3-1 with TRBJ2-3; TRBD2 aligns across 11 bases. Germline V gene lookup returns CDR1 LGHDT and CDR2 YNNKEL (reference sequence). The CDR3 is 14 residues long. Trimming cost V 0 bases and J 8 bases; bases outside gene matches: 1. CDR3 amino acids: CASSQDGLAGTQYF. The CDR3 region has the DNA TGTGCCAGCAGCCAAGATGGACTAGCGGGTACGCAGTATTTT.

This chain uses TRBV29-1 with TRBJ2-2, with TRBD2 matching 14 bases. CDR1 SQVTM and CDR2 ANQGSEA come from the germline V gene. The ends lost 8 bases at V and 5 bases at J; junction bases unmatched: 7. There are 15 residues in the CDR3. This CDR3 is CSPGLAGEKTGELFF. The CDR3 DNA reads TGCAGCCCGGGACTAGCGGGAGAAAAAACCGGGGAGCTGTTTTTT.

This clonotype turned up a few times. This rearrangement joins TRBV20-1 to TRBJ2-7; D is undetermined. The CDR3 is 14 amino acids. Germline V gene lookup returns CDR1 DFQATT and CDR2 SNEGSKA (reference sequence). Between the trimmed V and J ends, which lost 5 bases and 4 bases, there was a span of 18 bases. CDR3 loop: CSASPLGPMYEQYF. CDR3 nucleotides: TGCAGTGCTTCCCCTCTAGGACCCATGTACGAGCAGTACTTC.

The chain carries TRBV3-1 and TRBJ2-1, with 11 bases that match TRBD2. From germline, CDR1 is LGHDT and CDR2 YNNKEL (reference sequence). The CDR3 length is 17 residues. Trimming took 4 bases from V and 7 from J; bases not matched to a gene: 12. CDR3 DNA sequence: TGTGCCAGCAGCCTCGACAACCCTAGCGGGAGGTTGAATGAGCAGTTCTTC. This gives the protein CASSLDNPSGRLNEQFF.

The table lists this clonotype with many counts. This CDR3 is CASIGQGASNEQFF. The DNA for the CDR3 is TGTGCCAGCATTGGACAGGGGGCGTCCAATGAGCAGTTCTTC. The chain employs TRBV3-1 and TRBJ2-1; 11 positions agree with TRBD1. CDR3 length: 14 amino acids. The ends lost 7 bases at V and 6 bases at J; junction bases unmatched: 5. Germline-derived CDR1 and CDR2 are LGHDT and YNNKEL (reference sequence).

The J gene is TRBJ1-2, the V gene TRBV6-1, with D perhaps TRBD1 (5 bases). Trimming cost V 8 bases and J 7 bases, with 23 bases left between them. The CDR3 consists of 15 residues. Germline V gives CDR1 MNHNS, CDR2 SASEGT. The CDR3 loop reads CASAEKGTGLSGYTF. In nucleotides, the CDR3 is TGTGCCAGCGCCGAAAAGGGCACGGGACTGAGTGGCTACACCTTC.

As concerns this clonotype: A read error may account for a junction end that differs from germline. The chain links TRBV5-6 to TRBJ2-7, with TRBD1 matching over 7 bases. Germline CDR1 SGHDT, CDR2 YYEEEE. The CDR3 runs to 14 residues. This CDR3 reads CASSAGTASYERYF. As DNA, the CDR3 is TGTGCCAGCAGCGCCGGGACAGCCTCCTACGAGCGGTACTTC.

Here the CDR3 DNA reads TGTGCCAGCAGCTGGGGGTCCACTAGCTCCCGAGAGACCCAGTACTTC. Translating it yields CASSWGSTSSRETQYF. The chain uses TRBV5-6 and TRBJ2-5; D may be TRBD2 (6 bases). The germline V and J ends were trimmed by 3 bases and 4 bases, with 19 bases remaining between them. The V gene's germline CDR1 is SGHDT and CDR2 YYEEEE. The CDR3 length is 16 residues.

This clonotype has only one observation. This rearrangement joins TRBV12-5 to TRBJ1-1, with 7 bases matching TRBD1. The ends lost 7 bases at V and 3 bases at J; junction bases unmatched: 11. This CDR3 is 15 amino acids long. Looked up from germline, CDR1 is LGHNT and CDR2 is FRNRAP. CDR3 region: CASVSYRGPYTEAFF. Written as DNA, the CDR3 is TGTGCTAGTGTTTCCTACAGGGGACCCTACACTGAAGCTTTCTTT.

On this clonotype: The junction does not match germline at one end; this may be a read error. The rearrangement links TRBV4-1 to TRBJ2-3; D remains unclear. CDR1 is MGHRA and CDR2 is YSYEKL in the germline V gene. The CDR3 runs 13 residues. Written as DNA, the CDR3 is TGCGCCGGCAGCCAAGAATATCCAGATACGCAGTATTTT. Translation: CAGSQEYPDTQYF.

The chain combines TRBV14 with TRBJ1-5, with D uncertain. This CDR3 is 15 amino acids long. V gave up 1 base and J gave up 7 bases, with 14 bases separating them. Germline assignment: CDR1 SGHDN and CDR2 FVKESK. The CDR3 is CASSQAGTAEQPQHF. The CDR3 coding sequence is TGTGCCAGCAGCCAAGCGGGTACAGCAGAACAGCCCCAGCATTTT.

There are a few counts of this clonotype. V is TRBV5-1 and J is TRBJ2-1; no clear D. The CDR3 totals 14 residues. CDR1 is SGHRS and CDR2 is YFSETQ in the germline V gene. V was pared by 0 bases and J by 6 bases, with 10 bases between. The CDR3 protein is CASSLEFNFNEQFF. The CDR3 DNA follows: TGCGCCAGCAGCTTGGAGTTTAACTTCAATGAGCAGTTCTTC.

Comment on this clonotype: Sequence at one end of the junction differs from germline and may be a read error. The rearrangement joins TRBV5-4 to TRBJ2-1; D gene ambiguous. The CDR3 is 11 residues long. Germline CDR1 is SGHNT and CDR2 is YYREEE (reference sequence). The CDR3 sequence is CVSSFTAEQFF. The CDR3 DNA follows: TGTGTCAGCAGCTTTACTGCCGAGCAGTTCTTC.

This clonotype was counted between two and nine times. The chain joins TRBV12-3 or TRBV12-4 to TRBJ2-7, with 7 positions matching TRBD2. After removal of 3 bases from V and 5 bases from J, the junction contained 7 bases not matched to a gene. The CDR3 runs to 14 residues. CDR3 loop: CASSLKRLAHEQYF. The CDR3 DNA sequence: TGTGCCAGCAGTTTGAAACGACTAGCCCACGAGCAGTACTTC.

This clonotype was observed a handful of times. The CDR3 bases are TGTGCCAGCACTCTTAGCGCACACAATGAGCAGTTCTTC. Translating it yields CASTLSAHNEQFF. The rearrangement uses TRBV6-6 and TRBJ2-1, with D possibly matching TRBD2 (5 bases). This CDR3 is built from 13 residues. CDR1 is MNHNY and CDR2 is SVGAGI in the germline V gene (reference sequence). V dropped 7 bases and J dropped 5 bases, with 12 bases sitting between them.

This clonotype was counted between two and nine times. The rearrangement links TRBV7-8 to TRBJ2-3; weak D call: TRBD2 (6 bases). The germline V and J ends were trimmed by 0 bases and 3 bases, with 13 bases remaining between them. CDR1 SGHVS and CDR2 FQNEAQ come from the germline V gene. CDR3 length: 16 residues. CDR3 in DNA: TGTGCCAGCAGCTTAGCGCGGCTAGCGAAAACAGATACGCAGTATTTT. This encodes CASSLARLAKTDTQYF.

The sample holds one count of this clonotype. This chain links TRBV30 with TRBJ1-2; D unresolved. Germline CDR1 is GTSNPN and CDR2 is SVGIG (reference sequence). The CDR3 has 13 residues. The V end lost 0 bases, the J end lost 5 bases, and 10 bases lay between the germline ends. CDR3 region: CAWSVPTQYGYTF. CDR3 bases: TGTGCCTGGAGTGTACCCACACAGTATGGCTACACCTTC.

The J gene is TRBJ2-4, the V gene TRBV6-5; D call uncertain. This CDR3 spans 15 amino acids. The V gene lost 6 bases and the J gene lost 0 bases, with 12 bases spanning the gap. From germline, CDR1 is MNHEY and CDR2 SVGAGI. CDR3 DNA sequence: TGTGCCAGCAGCCGCGGTACTCTAGCCAAAAACATTCAGTACTTC. It yields the protein CASSRGTLAKNIQYF.